A single count supports the clone carrying this T cell receptor (beta chain). The method was immunoSEQ multiplex PCR; TCRdb's version includes in-frame clones alone and lacks a portion of them. Of roughly 10,000 clones listed, about nine tenths are singletons. The entry originates in a study of T cells in tumors and immune-related adverse events. Germline CDR1 and CDR2: SGHRS and YFSETQ. V was cut by 0 bases and J by 2 bases, with 9 bases left in between. This CDR3 has 14 amino acids. The source is a female donor with metastatic renal cell carcinoma. The specimen was lymph node tissue, collected from a patient treated with anti-PD-1 therapy. The chain employs TRBV5-1 and TRBJ2-7; unclear D gene. The CDR3 region has the DNA TGCGCCAGCAGCTTGGCGTCTCTGGCCTACGAGCAGTACTTC. Its protein is CASSLASLAYEQYF.